This TCR beta chain is drawn from a study of blood T cell repertoires in COVID-19. Germline V gene data show CDR1 as MNHNY and CDR2 as SVGAGI (reference sequence). V lost 7 bases, J lost 7 bases, and 12 bases stayed unmatched. This CDR3 is built from 14 residues. Profiled with immunoSEQ multiplex PCR; TCRdb holds only in-frame clones, not every one. The data show about 260,000 clones, with roughly 84% seen just once and about 9.1% held by the top ten. This clonotype was obtained from a human donor in a cohort sampled during active COVID-19. Sequencing used peripheral blood. This chain joins TRBV6-6 and TRBJ1-2, with 7 bases aligning to TRBD1. This chain's CDR3 is CASILTGARSGYTF. The CDR3 DNA reads TGTGCCAGCATTTTAACAGGGGCGCGCAGTGGCTACACCTTC.